The clone carrying this T cell receptor beta chain came up many times. Its antigen is as yet unknown. Per germline, CDR1 SEHNR and CDR2 FQNEAQ (reference sequence). The CDR3 runs 16 residues. Deletions cut 3 bases from V and 0 bases from J, with 13 bases between. The data stem from a study of regulatory T cells in long-lasting Graves disease. Researchers made TCR beta libraries by using iRepertoire HTBI primers and running Arm-PCR on CDR3 regions. From the multiplex PCR reads, TCRdb called clonotypes with MiXCR, one entry per CDR3 protein. The sample lists over 400,000 distinct CDR3 sequences, around 13% seen once, with approximately 15% in the top ten. Study findings and constraints: Persistent disease favored TRBV28, TRBJ1-2 and TRBJ2-5. Study of thyroid tissue was not done, with only peripheral blood studied.

Time point reported: newly diagnosed GD, antithyroid drugs for less than 3 months. Generation of the TCR library employed RNA extracted from PBMCs. A volume of approximately 8.4 milliliters of peripheral blood was collected in EDTA tubes. The data were also submitted as part of a second study, on T cells in Graves' hyperthyroidism and ophthalmopathy.

This TCR was sampled from a woman aged 50 to 65 with Graves disease. The V gene is TRBV7-9, the J gene TRBJ2-3; D remains unclear. This specimen consisted of peripheral blood mononuclear cells (PBMCs), obtained at new diagnosis, from a patient treated with antithyroid drugs. The CDR3 is CASSFPVSSSTDTQYF. The CDR3 DNA reads as TGTGCCAGCAGCTTTCCAGTTTCATCTAGCACAGATACGCAGTATTTT. Full variable domain (outside the CDR3, taken from reference TRBV7-9 and TRBJ2-3): DTGVSQNPRHKITKRGQNVTFRCDPISEHNRLYWYRQTLGQGPEFLTYFQNEAQLEKSRLLSDRFSAERPKGSFSTLEIQRTEQGDSAMYLCASSFPVSSSTDTQYFGPGTRLTVL.